This is a list of T cell receptor beta chains from one sample in a study of cytomegalovirus exposure and HLA in healthy donors. TCRdb's table, derived via immunoSEQ multiplex PCR, lists solely in-frame clones and lacks some. Among around 200,000 clones listed, 80% to 85% were seen once. Sequencing used PBMCs. These receptors originate from a woman aged 18-29 years in good health and CMV-seropositive. CDR3s leave out the opening cysteine and the closing phenylalanine or tryptophan. The D gene is left open where the match is weak.

TRBJ1-1 | TRBV9 | - | ASSVEGRGTEAF
TRBJ1-2 | TRBV18 | - | ASSPPNPGGNT
TRBJ2-3 | TRBV29-1 | TRBD2 | SVRHRLAGAVDTQY
TRBJ2-7 | TRBV4-1 | TRBD2 | ASSQLAGGTYEQY
TRBJ1-5 | TRBV19 | - | ASSMGWGGLSNQPQH
TRBJ1-1 | TRBV18 | - | ASSYLKNMNTEAF
TRBJ2-7 | TRBV15 | TRBD2 | ATSRGLAGVGEQY
TRBJ2-5 | TRBV7-3 | - | ASSPRGGPQETQY
TRBJ2-7 | TRBV11-2 | - | ASSARTESSYEQY
TRBJ2-5 | TRBV9 | TRBD2 | ASSASSSGGALETQY
TRBJ2-7 | TRBV27 | TRBD2 | ASRASSGGALQQY
TRBJ2-1 | TRBV27 | TRBD2 | ASRPSGGHTLTYNEQF
TRBJ1-1 | TRBV6-6 | - | ASRAGNTEAF
TRBJ1-3 | TRBV6-5 | - | ASSYSMAGAGNTIY
TRBJ1-1 | TRBV6-4 | - | ASLTQGQSNTEAF
TRBJ2-1 | TRBV7-2 | TRBD1 | ASSLDRGTYNEQF
TRBJ2-3 | TRBV7-2 | - | ASSSQGTQY
TRBJ1-5 | TRBV6-5 | - | ASSQGSNQPQH
TRBJ1-6 | TRBV6-5 | TRBD1 | ATRQGNSPLH
TRBJ1-1 | TRBV5-1 | TRBD1 | ASSLDPPARTGGVRTEAF
TRBJ2-7 | TRBV15 | - | ATSREERSIGQY
TRBJ1-5 | TRBV5-8 | TRBD1 | ASSSDGQGNQPQH
TRBJ2-1 | TRBV6-5 | TRBD2 | ASVRGGPYNEQF
TRBJ1-1 | TRBV28 | - | ASSFSGDAEAF
TRBJ2-5 | TRBV4-2 | - | ASSQVSQETQY
TRBJ1-1 | TRBV28 | - | ASSLVQENTEAF
TRBJ1-6 | TRBV7-2 | TRBD1 | ASSLTGMNNSPLH
TRBJ1-1 | TRBV5-1 | TRBD1 | ASSRGQGSAEAF
TRBJ1-3 | TRBV6-1 | - | ASSEGPNSGNTIY
TRBJ2-1 | TRBV11-1 | TRBD1 | ASSSGQGNNEQF
TRBJ1-1 | TRBV5-1 | - | ASSLGADRLRNTEAF
TRBJ1-2 | TRBV5-1 | - | ASSPDTNGYT
TRBJ1-3 | TRBV11-3 | TRBD1 | ASSWDRAEGNTIY
TRBJ1-1 | TRBV19 | - | ASSIATMNTEAF
TRBJ2-7 | TRBV2 | TRBD2 | ASTERGPYEQY
TRBJ1-4 | TRBV6-1 | TRBD1 | ASSPGQGNEKLF
TRBJ2-2 | TRBV7-8 | TRBD1 | ASSPQGALGELF
TRBJ2-2 | TRBV2 | - | ASSEWRNTGELF
TRBJ2-1 | TRBV15 | TRBD2 | ATSSERVREGEQF
TRBJ1-2 | TRBV7-2 | - | ASSLVPGESLGGGYT
TRBJ1-1 | TRBV10-3 | - | AITLLLDTTGTEAF
TRBJ2-3 | TRBV4-1 | TRBD1 | ASSHIGTATDTQY
TRBJ2-3 | TRBV19 | TRBD2 | ASSIELAGGPSTDTQY
TRBJ2-3 | TRBV2 | - | ASSRNSGSRPDTQY
TRBJ2-1 | TRBV5-1 | - | ASSLVRGNEQF
TRBJ1-1 | TRBV27 | - | ASSFPSSGSPAF
TRBJ1-4 | TRBV20-1 | - | SASRTEKLF
TRBJ2-5 | TRBV15 | TRBD2 | ATSRDGGGETQY